A selection of T cell receptor beta chains follows, all from one sample in a study of T cells after yellow fever vaccination. TCRdb called the 5' RACE reads again in MiXCR, with one record for every CDR3 protein. The table includes some 320,000 distinct CDR3 sequences, approximately 4% detected once. Sequences were derived from PBMCs, sampled 15 days after the yellow fever booster vaccination. All receptors derive from a man aged 18 to 35 who received the YFV17D yellow fever vaccine. CDR3s include the opening cysteine and the closing phenylalanine or tryptophan. The order of the fields is D gene, J gene, V gene, clone size, CDR3 protein, CDR3 DNA. The D gene is left open where the match is weak. A clone size is listed for some rows: how often the clone was seen (once, few, many), or a class if it is expanded.

D: -; J: TRBJ2-1; V: TRBV7-2; size: many; CDR3: CASSLERASEQFF; DNA: TGTGCCAGCAGCTTAGAGCGGGCCTCGGAGCAGTTCTTC
D: -; J: TRBJ2-1; V: TRBV7-2; size: many; CDR3: CASSLTSSYNEQFF; DNA: TGTGCCAGCAGCCTCACTAGCTCCTACAATGAGCAGTTCTTC
D: -; J: TRBJ1-2; V: TRBV10-3; size: many; CDR3: CAISEPGEGYYGYTF; DNA: TGTGCCATCAGTGAGCCGGGGGAGGGGTACTATGGCTACACCTTC
D: -; J: TRBJ1-2; V: TRBV18; size: few; CDR3: CASSRVAGNNYGYTF; DNA: TGTGCCAGCTCACGGGTAGCGGGGAATAACTATGGCTACACCTTC
D: -; J: TRBJ2-1; V: TRBV6-5; size: many; CDR3: CASSYRRAGDEQFF; DNA: TGTGCCAGCAGTTACCGTCGGGCTGGGGATGAGCAGTTCTTC
D: TRBD2; J: TRBJ2-2; V: TRBV4-1; size: few; CDR3: CASSQDTAASGNTGELFF; DNA: TGCGCCAGCAGCCAAGATACGGCGGCTAGCGGGAACACCGGGGAGCTGTTTTTT
D: -; J: TRBJ1-2; V: TRBV5-1; size: -; CDR3: CASSLVRHGYTF; DNA: TGCGCCAGCAGCTTGGTCAGGCATGGCTACACCTTC
D: -; J: TRBJ2-5; V: TRBV7-2; size: many; CDR3: CASSPAAALRETQYF; DNA: TGTGCCAGCAGCCCCGCGGCGGCTCTACGAGAGACCCAGTACTTC
D: -; J: TRBJ1-2; V: TRBV7-9; size: few; CDR3: CASSLYAVHGYTF; DNA: TGTGCCAGCAGCCTGTATGCAGTGCATGGCTACACCTTC
D: -; J: TRBJ1-2; V: TRBV5-1; size: many; CDR3: CASSPPDSYGYTF; DNA: TGCGCCAGCAGCCCCCCGGACAGTTATGGCTACACCTTC
D: TRBD2; J: TRBJ2-3; V: TRBV19; size: many; CDR3: CASSIAGTSGTDTQYF; DNA: TGTGCCAGTAGTATTGCCGGGACTAGCGGCACAGATACGCAGTATTTT
D: -; J: TRBJ1-2; V: TRBV9; size: few; CDR3: CASSVSGELDYGYTF; DNA: TGTGCCAGCAGCGTAAGCGGGGAGCTGGACTATGGCTACACCTTC
D: TRBD1; J: TRBJ1-2; V: TRBV29-1; size: many; CDR3: CSAPDRAPYGYTF; DNA: TGCAGCGCCCCGGACAGGGCCCCCTATGGCTACACCTTC
D: -; J: TRBJ1-1; V: TRBV5-1; size: -; CDR3: CASSLDTVGLQAFF; DNA: TGCGCCAGCAGCTTGGATACCGTGGGGCTCCAAGCTTTCTTT
D: TRBD2; J: TRBJ2-1; V: TRBV6-2/TRBV6-3; size: many; CDR3: CASSYFSGGANEQFF; DNA: TGTGCCAGCAGTTATTTTAGCGGGGGGGCCAATGAGCAGTTCTTC
D: -; J: TRBJ1-1; V: TRBV3-1; size: many; CDR3: CASSLSSGDTEAFF; DNA: TGTGCCAGCAGCCTAAGCAGTGGGGACACTGAAGCTTTCTTT
D: TRBD2; J: TRBJ2-1; V: TRBV7-2; size: once; CDR3: CASNPSGGDTEQFF; DNA: TGTGCCAGCAACCCTAGCGGGGGGGATACTGAGCAGTTCTTC
D: -; J: TRBJ1-5; V: TRBV6-5; size: few; CDR3: CASSYRGSRNQPQHF; DNA: TGTGCCAGCAGTTACAGGGGATCCCGCAATCAGCCCCAGCATTTT
D: TRBD2; J: TRBJ2-5; V: TRBV20-1; size: few; CDR3: CSAISGGNFFETQYF; DNA: TGCAGTGCCATTAGCGGGGGTAATTTTTTTGAGACCCAGTACTTC
D: TRBD2; J: TRBJ2-5; V: TRBV7-9; size: many; CDR3: CASSQTSGGASETQYF; DNA: TGTGCCAGCAGCCAAACAAGCGGGGGGGCCTCGGAGACCCAGTACTTC
D: -; J: TRBJ2-1; V: TRBV7-6; size: many; CDR3: CASSLGAGGGRVNNEQFF; DNA: TGTGCCAGCAGCTTGGGGGCAGGCGGGGGCCGTGTGAACAATGAGCAGTTCTTC
D: -; J: TRBJ2-5; V: TRBV4-1; size: many; CDR3: CASSQDQLQETQYF; DNA: TGCGCCAGCAGCCAAGATCAGTTACAAGAGACCCAGTACTTC
D: -; J: TRBJ2-5; V: TRBV11-1; size: few; CDR3: CASSSPRLQETQYF; DNA: TGTGCCAGCAGCTCTCCTAGACTACAAGAGACCCAGTACTTC
D: -; J: TRBJ1-6; V: TRBV7-2; size: many; CDR3: CASTSRGSYNSPLHF; DNA: TGTGCCAGCACCTCCCGGGGTTCCTATAATTCACCCCTCCACTTT
D: TRBD2; J: TRBJ2-1; V: TRBV7-9; size: -; CDR3: CASSSPLAGGAGYNEQFF; DNA: TGTGCCAGCAGCTCCCCCCTAGCGGGGGGCGCGGGATACAATGAGCAGTTCTTC
D: -; J: TRBJ1-4; V: TRBV5-4; size: -; CDR3: CASSAGGATNEKLFF; DNA: TGTGCCAGCAGCGCGGGGGGGGCAACTAATGAAAAACTGTTTTTT
D: TRBD2; J: TRBJ2-5; V: TRBV7-2; size: -; CDR3: CASSRSGQDQETQYF; DNA: TGTGCCAGCAGCCGTAGCGGGCAGGACCAAGAGACCCAGTACTTC
D: TRBD1; J: TRBJ1-2; V: TRBV28; size: many; CDR3: CASSKVGRTGSSGYTF; DNA: TGTGCCAGCAGTAAGGTCGGGCGGACAGGATCAAGTGGCTACACCTTC
D: -; J: TRBJ1-2; V: TRBV14; size: many; CDR3: CASSQMNYGYTF; DNA: TGTGCCAGCAGCCAGATGAACTATGGCTACACCTTC
D: -; J: TRBJ1-4; V: TRBV6-6; size: many; CDR3: CASSSHGLEGKLFF; DNA: TGTGCCAGCAGCTCCCACGGACTTGAGGGGAAACTGTTTTTT
D: TRBD2; J: TRBJ2-3; V: TRBV4-3; size: many; CDR3: CASSQLRLALGDTQYF; DNA: TGCGCCAGCAGCCAACTCAGACTAGCGTTAGGAGATACGCAGTATTTT